The present T cell receptor (beta chain) was sequenced within a study of regulatory T cells in long-lasting Graves disease. Overall study findings and caveats: The persistent group shared 2,500 to 3,000 public clonotypes, more than the approximately 880 shared by new patients. Persistent Graves' patients showed reduced TCR diversity versus newly diagnosed patients.

Through Arm-PCR of CDR3 regions and iRepertoire HTBI primers, TCR beta libraries were built. Via MiXCR, TCRdb re-called the multiplex PCR reads, giving one row per CDR3 protein. Of some 420,000 distinct CDR3 sequences listed, approximately 23% were seen once; the top ten hold around 13%. Noted time point: persistent/refractory GD, antithyroid drugs over 5 years with positive TRAb. From PBMCs, RNA was extracted and then used to make the TCR library. Concerning this clonotype: Its target is not known.

Germline assignment: CDR1 DFQATT and CDR2 SNEGSKA (reference sequence). The CDR3 length is 12 residues. Trimming took off 5 bases at V and 7 bases at J, with 12 bases between the two ends. The genes are TRBV20-1 and TRBJ1-5; D call uncertain. Sequences were derived from peripheral blood mononuclear cells (PBMCs), sampled when the disease was refractory, from a patient treated with antithyroid drugs. The source is a female donor with Graves disease. The CDR3: CSARRGGQPQHF. The CDR3 region has the DNA TGCAGTGCTCGGCGGGGAGGACAGCCCCAGCATTTT.